The present T cell receptor beta chain was sequenced within a study of blood T cell repertoires in COVID-19. TCRdb keeps only in-frame clones here, not all; method: immunoSEQ multiplex PCR. The sample has about 320,000 clones, 70% to 90% seen once; the top ten hold about 6%. CDR3 size: 11 residues. Germline values: CDR1 SQVTM, CDR2 ANQGSEA. Trimming removed 3 bases from V and 6 bases from J, with 7 bases in between. The chain carries TRBV29-1 and TRBJ2-3; D unclear. The sequence was collected from a woman aged 25 to 45 who had recovered from COVID-19. The source material was PBMCs or T cells enriched from blood (not recorded which). CDR3 nucleotides: TGCAGCGTTGAGGTGGGCGATACGCAGTATTTT. It specifies CSVEVGDTQYF.